This T cell receptor (beta chain) appears in the sequencing data of a study of blood T cell repertoires in COVID-19. Study-wide context: There were acute and convalescent COVID-19 samples, and they came from the United States, Italy and Spain. T cells, B-cell-depleted T cells, or PBMCs supplied cDNA or gDNA.

This CDR3 has 15 amino acids. The trim removed 0 bases at V and 6 bases at J, leaving 6 bases unmatched. Germline V gene sequence: CDR1 SGHNT, CDR2 YYREEE (reference sequence). In the source study's methods: Estimated nucleated cell counts came from reference gene primer amplification. Here immunoSEQ multiplex PCR was the method, and the copy in TCRdb shows in-frame clones only, minus some. The DNA was the basis for D and trimming; V, J and clone size are from that table. Seen here are around 75,000 clones, 70% to 90% observed once, and the top ten hold about 4%. This TCR was recovered from a man aged 65 to 85 with active COVID-19. This sequence joins TRBV5-4 and TRBJ2-5; TRBD1 agrees at 9 bases. What was sequenced was peripheral blood. CDR3 DNA: TGTGCCAGCAGCTTGGGGGGACAGGGTTGGCAGACCCAGTACTTC. Encoded protein: CASSLGGQGWQTQYF.